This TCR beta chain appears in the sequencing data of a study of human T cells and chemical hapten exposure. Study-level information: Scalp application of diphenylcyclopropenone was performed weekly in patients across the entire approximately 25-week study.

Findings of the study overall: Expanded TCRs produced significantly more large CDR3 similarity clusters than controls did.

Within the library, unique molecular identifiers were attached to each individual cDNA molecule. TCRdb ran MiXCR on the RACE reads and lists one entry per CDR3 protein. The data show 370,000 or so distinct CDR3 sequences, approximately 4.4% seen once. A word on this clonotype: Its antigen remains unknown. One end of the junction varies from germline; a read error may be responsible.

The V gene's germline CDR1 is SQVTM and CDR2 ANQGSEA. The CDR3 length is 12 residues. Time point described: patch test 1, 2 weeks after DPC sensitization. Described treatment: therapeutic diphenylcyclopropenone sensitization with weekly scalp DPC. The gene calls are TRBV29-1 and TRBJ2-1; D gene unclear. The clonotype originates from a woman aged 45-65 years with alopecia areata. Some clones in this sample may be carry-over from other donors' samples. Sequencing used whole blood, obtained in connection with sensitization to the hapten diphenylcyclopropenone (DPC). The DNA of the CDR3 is TGCAGCGTTGCCGACGGATACAATGAACAGTTCTTC. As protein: CSVADGYNEQFF.